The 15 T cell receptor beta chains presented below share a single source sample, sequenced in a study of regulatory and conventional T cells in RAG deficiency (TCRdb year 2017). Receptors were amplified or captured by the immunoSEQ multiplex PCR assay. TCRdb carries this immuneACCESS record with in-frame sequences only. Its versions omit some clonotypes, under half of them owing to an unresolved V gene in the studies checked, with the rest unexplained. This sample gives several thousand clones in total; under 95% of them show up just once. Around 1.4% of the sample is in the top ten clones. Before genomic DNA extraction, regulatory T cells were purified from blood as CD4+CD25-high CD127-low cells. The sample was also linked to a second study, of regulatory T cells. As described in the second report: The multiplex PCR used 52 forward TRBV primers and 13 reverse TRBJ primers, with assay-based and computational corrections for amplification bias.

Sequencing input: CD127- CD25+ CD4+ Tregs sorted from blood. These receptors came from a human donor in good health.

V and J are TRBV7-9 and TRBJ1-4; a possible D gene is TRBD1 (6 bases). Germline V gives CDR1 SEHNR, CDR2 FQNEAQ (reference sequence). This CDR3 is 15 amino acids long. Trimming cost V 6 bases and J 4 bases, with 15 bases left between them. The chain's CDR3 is CASRPTGNRNEKLFF. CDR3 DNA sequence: TGTGCCAGCAGACCAACAGGGAACCGTAATGAAAAACTGTTTTTT. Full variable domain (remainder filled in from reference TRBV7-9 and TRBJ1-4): DTGVSQNPRHKITKRGQNVTFRCDPISEHNRLYWYRQTLGQGPEFLTYFQNEAQLEKSRLLSDRFSAERPKGSFSTLEIQRTEQGDSAMYLCASRPTGNRNEKLFFGSGTQLSVL.

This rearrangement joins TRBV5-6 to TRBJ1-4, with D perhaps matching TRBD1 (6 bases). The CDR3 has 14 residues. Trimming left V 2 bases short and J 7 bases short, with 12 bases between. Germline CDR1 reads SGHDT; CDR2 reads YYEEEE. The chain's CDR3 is CASSLGGVREKLFF. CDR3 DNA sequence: TGTGCCAGCAGCTTAGGGGGGGTTCGTGAAAAACTGTTTTTT.

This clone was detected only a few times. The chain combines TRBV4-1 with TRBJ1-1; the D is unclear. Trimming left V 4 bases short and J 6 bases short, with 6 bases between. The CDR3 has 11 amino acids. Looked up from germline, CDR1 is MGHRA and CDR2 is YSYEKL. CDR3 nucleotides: TGCGCCAGCAGCCCGGGGTCTGAAGCTTTCTTT. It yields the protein CASSPGSEAFF.

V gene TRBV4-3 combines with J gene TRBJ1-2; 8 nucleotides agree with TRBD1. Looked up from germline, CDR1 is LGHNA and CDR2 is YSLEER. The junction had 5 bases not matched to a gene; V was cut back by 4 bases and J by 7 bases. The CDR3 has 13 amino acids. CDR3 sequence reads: CASSRQGAIGYTF. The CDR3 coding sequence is TGCGCCAGCAGCCGTCAGGGGGCAATTGGCTACACCTTC.

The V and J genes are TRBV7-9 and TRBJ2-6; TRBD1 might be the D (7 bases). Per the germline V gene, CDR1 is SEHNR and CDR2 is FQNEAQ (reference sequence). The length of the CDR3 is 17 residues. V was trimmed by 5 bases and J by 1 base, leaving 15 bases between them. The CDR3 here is CASSPGGLRSGANVLTF. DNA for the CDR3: TGTGCCAGCAGCCCAGGGGGACTGCGGTCTGGGGCCAACGTCCTGACTTTC.

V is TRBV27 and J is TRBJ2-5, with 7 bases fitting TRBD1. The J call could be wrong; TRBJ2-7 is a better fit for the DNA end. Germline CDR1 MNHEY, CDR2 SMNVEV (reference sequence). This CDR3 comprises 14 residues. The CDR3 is CASSKDRLTYEQYF. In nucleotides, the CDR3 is TGTGCCAGCAGTAAGGACAGGCTAACCTACGAGCAGTACTTC.

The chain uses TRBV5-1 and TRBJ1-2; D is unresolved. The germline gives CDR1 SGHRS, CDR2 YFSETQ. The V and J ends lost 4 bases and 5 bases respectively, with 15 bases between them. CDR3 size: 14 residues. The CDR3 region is CASSTGSAGYGYTF. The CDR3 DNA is TGCGCCAGCAGCACGGGGTCCGCGGGATATGGCTACACCTTC.

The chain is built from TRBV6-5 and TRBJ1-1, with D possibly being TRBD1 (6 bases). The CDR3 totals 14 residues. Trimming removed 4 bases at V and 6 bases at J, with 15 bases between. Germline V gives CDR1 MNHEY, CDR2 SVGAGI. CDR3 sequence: CASSFPSQGSEAFF. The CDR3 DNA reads TGTGCCAGCAGTTTTCCCTCACAGGGATCTGAAGCTTTCTTT.

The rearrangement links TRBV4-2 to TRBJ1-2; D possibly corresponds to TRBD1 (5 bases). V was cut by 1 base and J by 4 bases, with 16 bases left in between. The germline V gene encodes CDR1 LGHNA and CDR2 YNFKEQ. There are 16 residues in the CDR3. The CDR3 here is CASSQGGAGPPYGYTF. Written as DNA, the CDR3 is TGTGCCAGCAGCCAAGGAGGTGCAGGGCCCCCCTATGGCTACACCTTC.

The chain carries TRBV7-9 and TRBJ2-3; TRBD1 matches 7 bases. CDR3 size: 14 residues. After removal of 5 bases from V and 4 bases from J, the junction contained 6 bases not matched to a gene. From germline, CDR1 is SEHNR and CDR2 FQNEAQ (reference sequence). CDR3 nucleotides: TGTGCCAGCAGCATCGGACAGGTAGCAGATACGCAGTATTTT. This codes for CASSIGQVADTQYF.

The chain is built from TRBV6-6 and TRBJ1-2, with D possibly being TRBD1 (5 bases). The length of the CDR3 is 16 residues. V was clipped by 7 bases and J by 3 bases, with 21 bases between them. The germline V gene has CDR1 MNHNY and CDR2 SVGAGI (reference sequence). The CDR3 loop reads CASTSGDWARHYGYTF. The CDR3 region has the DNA TGTGCCAGCACCTCGGGGGATTGGGCCCGACACTATGGCTACACCTTC.

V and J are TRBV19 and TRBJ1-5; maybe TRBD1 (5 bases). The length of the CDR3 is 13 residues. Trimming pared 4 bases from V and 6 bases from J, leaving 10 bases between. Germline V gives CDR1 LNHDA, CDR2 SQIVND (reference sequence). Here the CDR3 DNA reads TGTGCCAGTAGTACCTTCAGGGTTCAGCCCCAGCATTTT. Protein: CASSTFRVQPQHF.

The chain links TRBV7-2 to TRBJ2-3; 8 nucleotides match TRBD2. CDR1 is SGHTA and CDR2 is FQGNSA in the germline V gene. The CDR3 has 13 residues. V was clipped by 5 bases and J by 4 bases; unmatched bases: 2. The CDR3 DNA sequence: TGTGCCAGCAGCCGCGGGGGGCCAGATACGCAGTATTTT. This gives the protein CASSRGGPDTQYF.

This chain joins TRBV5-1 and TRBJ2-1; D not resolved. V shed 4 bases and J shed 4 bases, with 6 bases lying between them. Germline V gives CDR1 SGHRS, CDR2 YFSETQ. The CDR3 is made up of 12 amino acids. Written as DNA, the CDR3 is TGCGCCAGCAGCGGGCAGTACAATGAGCAGTTCTTC. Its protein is CASSGQYNEQFF.

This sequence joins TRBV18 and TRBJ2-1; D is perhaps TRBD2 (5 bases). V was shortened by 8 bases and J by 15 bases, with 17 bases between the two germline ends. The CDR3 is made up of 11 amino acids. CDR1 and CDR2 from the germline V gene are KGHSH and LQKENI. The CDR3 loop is CASRDGLVVFF. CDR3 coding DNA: TGTGCCAGCCGCGACGGACTGGTCGTGTTCTTC.